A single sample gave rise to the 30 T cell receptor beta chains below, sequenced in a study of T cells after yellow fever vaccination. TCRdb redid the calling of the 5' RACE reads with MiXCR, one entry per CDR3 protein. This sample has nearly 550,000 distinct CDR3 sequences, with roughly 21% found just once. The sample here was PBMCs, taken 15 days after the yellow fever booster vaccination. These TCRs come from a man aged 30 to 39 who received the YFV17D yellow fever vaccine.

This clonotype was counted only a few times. The CDR3 is CASRHSGQLTYNEQFF. For the CDR3, the DNA is TGTGCCAGCAGACATAGCGGACAATTAACCTACAATGAGCAGTTCTTC. The chain employs TRBV6-2 or TRBV6-3 and TRBJ2-1; TRBD2 is a possible D gene (6 bases). V lost 6 bases to trimming and J lost 2 bases, with 17 bases between them. There are 16 residues in the CDR3. The germline gives CDR1 MNHEY, CDR2 SVGEGT.

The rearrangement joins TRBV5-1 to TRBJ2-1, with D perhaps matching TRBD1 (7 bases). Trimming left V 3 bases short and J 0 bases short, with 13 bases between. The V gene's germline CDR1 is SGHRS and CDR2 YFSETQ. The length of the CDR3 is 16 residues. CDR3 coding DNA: TGCGCCAGCAGCTGGGGGGACAGTAACTCCTACAATGAGCAGTTCTTC. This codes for CASSWGDSNSYNEQFF.

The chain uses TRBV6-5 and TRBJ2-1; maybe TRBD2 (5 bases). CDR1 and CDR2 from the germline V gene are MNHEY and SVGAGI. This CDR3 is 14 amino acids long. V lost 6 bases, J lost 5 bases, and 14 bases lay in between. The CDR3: CASRSWTRNNEQFF. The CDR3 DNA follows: TGTGCCAGCAGGTCCTGGACTCGGAACAATGAGCAGTTCTTC.

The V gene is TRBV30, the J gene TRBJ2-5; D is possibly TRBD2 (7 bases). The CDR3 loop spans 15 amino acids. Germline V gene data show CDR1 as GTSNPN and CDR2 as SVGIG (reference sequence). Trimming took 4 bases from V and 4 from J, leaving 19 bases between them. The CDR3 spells CAWIPLGGRGETQYF. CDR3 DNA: TGTGCCTGGATCCCCTTGGGGGGGCGCGGAGAGACCCAGTACTTC.

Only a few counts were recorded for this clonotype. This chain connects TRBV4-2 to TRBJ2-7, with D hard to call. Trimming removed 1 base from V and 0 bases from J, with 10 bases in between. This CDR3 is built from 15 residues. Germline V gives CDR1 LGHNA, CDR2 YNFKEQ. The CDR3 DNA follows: TGTGCCAGCAGCCAAGGTCGGGCAGGCTCCTACGAGCAGTACTTC. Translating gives CASSQGRAGSYEQYF.

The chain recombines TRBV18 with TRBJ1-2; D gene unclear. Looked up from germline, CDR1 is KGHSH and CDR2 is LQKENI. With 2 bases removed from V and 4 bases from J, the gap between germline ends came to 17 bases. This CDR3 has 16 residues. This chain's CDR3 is CASSPTDQPAGYGYTF. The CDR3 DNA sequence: TGTGCCAGCTCACCAACGGACCAACCAGCCGGCTATGGCTACACCTTC. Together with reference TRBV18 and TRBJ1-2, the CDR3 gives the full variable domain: NAGVMQNPRHLVRRRGQEARLRCSPMKGHSHVYWYRQLPEEGLKFMVYLQKENIIDESGMPKERFSAEFPKEGPSILRIQQVVRGDSAAYFCASSPTDQPAGYGYTFGSGTRLTVV.

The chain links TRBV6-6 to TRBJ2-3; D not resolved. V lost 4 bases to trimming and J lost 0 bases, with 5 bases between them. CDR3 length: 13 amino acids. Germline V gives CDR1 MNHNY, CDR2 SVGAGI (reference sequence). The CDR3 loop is CASSWVSTDTQYF. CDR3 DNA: TGTGCCAGCAGTTGGGTTAGCACAGATACGCAGTATTTT.

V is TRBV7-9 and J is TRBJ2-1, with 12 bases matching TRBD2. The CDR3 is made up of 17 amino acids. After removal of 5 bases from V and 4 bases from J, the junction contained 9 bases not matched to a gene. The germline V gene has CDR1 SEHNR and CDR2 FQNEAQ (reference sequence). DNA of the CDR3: TGTGCCAGCAGCGCAGGACTAGCGGGATATCGGTACAATGAGCAGTTCTTC. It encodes CASSAGLAGYRYNEQFF.

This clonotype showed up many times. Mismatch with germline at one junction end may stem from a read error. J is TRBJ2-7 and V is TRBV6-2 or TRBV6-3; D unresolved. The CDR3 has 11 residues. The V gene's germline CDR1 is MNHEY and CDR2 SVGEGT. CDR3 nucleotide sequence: TGTGCCAGAGTATCTACCGAGGCCCTTCTTTTC. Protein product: CARVSTEALLF.

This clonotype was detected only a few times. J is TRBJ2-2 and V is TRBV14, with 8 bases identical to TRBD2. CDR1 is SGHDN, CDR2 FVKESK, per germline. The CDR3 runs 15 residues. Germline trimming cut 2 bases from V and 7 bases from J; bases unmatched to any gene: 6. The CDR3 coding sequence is TGTGCCAGCAGCCAATTGGGGCTAGCGGGCGGGGAGCTGTTTTTT. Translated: CASSQLGLAGGELFF.

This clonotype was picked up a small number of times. The CDR3 here is CASSEYQGSTDTQYF. In DNA, the CDR3 is TGTGCCAGCAGTGAATATCAGGGGTCCACAGATACGCAGTATTTT. The chain has TRBV25-1 and TRBJ2-3; D is possibly TRBD1 (6 bases). Trimming took 0 bases from V and 2 from J, leaving 9 bases between them. Germline V gene sequence: CDR1 MGHDK, CDR2 SYGVNS. The CDR3 has 15 amino acids.

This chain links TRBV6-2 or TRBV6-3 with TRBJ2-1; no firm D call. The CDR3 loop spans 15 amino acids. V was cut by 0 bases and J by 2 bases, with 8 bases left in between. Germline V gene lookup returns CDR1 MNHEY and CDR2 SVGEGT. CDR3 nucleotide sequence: TGTGCCAGCAGTTACTCCTTGGCAACCTACAATGAGCAGTTCTTC. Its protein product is CASSYSLATYNEQFF.

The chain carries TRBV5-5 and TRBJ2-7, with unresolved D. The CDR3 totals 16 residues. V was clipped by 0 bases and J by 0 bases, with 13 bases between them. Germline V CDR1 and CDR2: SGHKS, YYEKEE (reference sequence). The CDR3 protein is CASSLDGPSTSYEQYF. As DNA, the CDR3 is TGTGCCAGCAGCTTGGATGGGCCCTCGACCTCCTACGAGCAGTACTTC. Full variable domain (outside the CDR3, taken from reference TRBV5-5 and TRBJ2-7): DAGVTQSPTHLIKTRGQQVTLRCSPISGHKSVSWYQQVLGQGPQFIFQYYEKEERGRGNFPDRFSARQFPNYSSELNVNALLLGDSALYLCASSLDGPSTSYEQYFGPGTRLTVT.

The CDR3 DNA reads as TGTGCCAGCAGCCAAGATTGGGACAGCCATTACGAGCAGTACTTC. It specifies CASSQDWDSHYEQYF. This chain links TRBV3-1 with TRBJ2-7; 7 nucleotides line up with TRBD1. CDR3 length equals 15 residues. J lost 4 bases, V lost 0 bases, and 6 bases had no gene match. CDR1 is LGHDT, CDR2 YNNKEL, per germline (reference sequence).

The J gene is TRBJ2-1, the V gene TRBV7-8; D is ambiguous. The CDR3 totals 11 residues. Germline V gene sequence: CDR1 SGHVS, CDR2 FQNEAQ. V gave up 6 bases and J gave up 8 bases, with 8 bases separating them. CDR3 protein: CASRILYEQFF. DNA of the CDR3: TGTGCCAGCAGGATCCTTTATGAGCAGTTCTTC.

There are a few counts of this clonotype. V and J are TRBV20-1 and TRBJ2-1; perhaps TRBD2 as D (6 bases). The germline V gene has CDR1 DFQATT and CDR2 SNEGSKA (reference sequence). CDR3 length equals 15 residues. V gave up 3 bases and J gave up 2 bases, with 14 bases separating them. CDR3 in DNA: TGCAGTGCTAGCGGCGGGAAAACCACCTACAATGAGCAGTTCTTC. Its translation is CSASGGKTTYNEQFF.

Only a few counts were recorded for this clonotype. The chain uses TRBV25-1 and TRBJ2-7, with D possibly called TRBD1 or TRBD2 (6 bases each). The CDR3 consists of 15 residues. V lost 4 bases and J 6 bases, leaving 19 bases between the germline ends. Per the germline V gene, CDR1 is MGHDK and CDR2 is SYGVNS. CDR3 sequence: CASSGILWGAGEQYF. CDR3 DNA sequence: TGTGCCAGCAGTGGGATACTATGGGGGGCGGGCGAGCAGTACTTC.

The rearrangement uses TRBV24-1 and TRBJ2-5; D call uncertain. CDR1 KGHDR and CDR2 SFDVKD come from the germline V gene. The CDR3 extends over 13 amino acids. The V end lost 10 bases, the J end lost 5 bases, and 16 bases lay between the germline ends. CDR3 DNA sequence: TGTGCCACGGCTGCGGTCGGTTTGGAGACCCAGTACTTC. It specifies CATAAVGLETQYF.

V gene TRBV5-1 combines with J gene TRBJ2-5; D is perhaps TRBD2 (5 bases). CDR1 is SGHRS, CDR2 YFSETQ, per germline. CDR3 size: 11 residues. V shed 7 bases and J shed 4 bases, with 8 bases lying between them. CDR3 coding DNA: TGCGCCAGCCACGAGGGAGAGACCCAGTACTTC. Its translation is CASHEGETQYF.

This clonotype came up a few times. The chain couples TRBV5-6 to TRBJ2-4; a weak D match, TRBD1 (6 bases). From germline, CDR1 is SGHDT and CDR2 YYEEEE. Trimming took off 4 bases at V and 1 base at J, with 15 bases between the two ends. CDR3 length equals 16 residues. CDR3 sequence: CASSHNRVGAKNIQYF. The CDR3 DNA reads TGTGCCAGCAGCCATAACAGGGTAGGGGCCAAAAACATTCAGTACTTC.

This CDR3 reads CASSYSITGVGNTGELFF. CDR3 in DNA: TGTGCCAGCAGTTACTCGATAACGGGTGTTGGTAACACCGGGGAGCTGTTTTTT. The chain joins TRBV6-5 to TRBJ2-2; D unclear. Germline-derived CDR1 and CDR2 are MNHEY and SVGAGI. V lost 0 bases and J lost 2, with 16 bases in between. CDR3 length: 18 amino acids.

The chain's CDR3 is CASSYGRLETQYF. DNA for the CDR3: TGTGCCAGCAGTTACGGCCGGTTGGAGACCCAGTACTTC. The J gene is TRBJ2-5, the V gene TRBV6-2 or TRBV6-3, with no clear D. Trimming removed 2 bases at V and 5 bases at J, with 9 bases between. The CDR3 has 13 residues. CDR1 is MNHEY, CDR2 SVGEGT, per germline.

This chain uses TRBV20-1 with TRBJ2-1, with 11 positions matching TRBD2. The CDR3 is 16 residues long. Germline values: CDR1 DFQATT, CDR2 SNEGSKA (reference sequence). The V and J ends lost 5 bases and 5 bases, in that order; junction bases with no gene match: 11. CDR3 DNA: TGCAGTGCTTTCGACCTACTAGCGGGAGTCGACAATGAGCAGTTCTTC. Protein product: CSAFDLLAGVDNEQFF.

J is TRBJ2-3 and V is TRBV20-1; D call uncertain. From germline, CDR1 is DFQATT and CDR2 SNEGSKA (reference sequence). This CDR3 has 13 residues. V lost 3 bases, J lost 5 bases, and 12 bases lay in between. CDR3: CSARVPAGDTQYF. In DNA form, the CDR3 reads TGCAGTGCTAGGGTCCCAGCCGGAGATACGCAGTATTTT.

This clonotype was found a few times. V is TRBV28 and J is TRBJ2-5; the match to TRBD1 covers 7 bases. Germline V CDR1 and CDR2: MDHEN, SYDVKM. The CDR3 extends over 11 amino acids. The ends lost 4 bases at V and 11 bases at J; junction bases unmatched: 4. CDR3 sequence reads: CASSYTGDQYF. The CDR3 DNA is TGTGCCAGCAGTTATACAGGGGATCAGTACTTC.

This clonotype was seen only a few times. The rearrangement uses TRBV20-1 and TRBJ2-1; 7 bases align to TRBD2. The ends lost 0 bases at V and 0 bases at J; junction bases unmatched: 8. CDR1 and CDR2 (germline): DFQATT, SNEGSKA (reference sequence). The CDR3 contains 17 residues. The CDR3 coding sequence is TGCAGTGCTAGAGATAGTACCGGGGGGAGCTCCTACAATGAGCAGTTCTTC. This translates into CSARDSTGGSSYNEQFF.

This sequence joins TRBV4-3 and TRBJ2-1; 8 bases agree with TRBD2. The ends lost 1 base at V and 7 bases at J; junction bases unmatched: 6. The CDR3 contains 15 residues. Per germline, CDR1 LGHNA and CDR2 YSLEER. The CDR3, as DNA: TGCGCCAGCAGCCAAGTCCGGGGGGGAGCTAATGAGCAGTTCTTC. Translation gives CASSQVRGGANEQFF.

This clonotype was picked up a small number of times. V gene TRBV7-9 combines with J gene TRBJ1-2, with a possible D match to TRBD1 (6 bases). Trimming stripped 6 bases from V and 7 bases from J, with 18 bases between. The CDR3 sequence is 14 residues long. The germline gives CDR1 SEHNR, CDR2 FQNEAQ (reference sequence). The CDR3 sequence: CASSLGTPPFGYTF. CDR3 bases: TGTGCCAGCAGTCTAGGGACACCCCCCTTTGGCTACACCTTC.

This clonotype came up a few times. CDR3 DNA sequence: TGCGCCAGCAGCTTGTCTAGCGGGGGGAACTACGAGCAGTACTTC. Translating gives CASSLSSGGNYEQYF. V and J are TRBV5-1 and TRBJ2-7; 11 positions agree with TRBD2. Trimming removed 1 base from V and 3 bases from J; junction bases left unmatched: 3. CDR3 length: 15 amino acids. Per the germline V gene, CDR1 is SGHRS and CDR2 is YFSETQ.

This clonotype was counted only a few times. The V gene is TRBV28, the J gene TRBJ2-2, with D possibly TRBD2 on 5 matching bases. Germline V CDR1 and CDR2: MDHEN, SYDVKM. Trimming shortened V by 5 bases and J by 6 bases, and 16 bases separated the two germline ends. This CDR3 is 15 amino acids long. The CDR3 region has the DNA TGTGCCAGCAGTCACTCCTACCGGGGTCCCGGGGAGCTGTTTTTT. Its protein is CASSHSYRGPGELFF.